Below are 21 T cell receptor beta chains sequenced from a single sample in a study of shared clonotypes between healthy human individuals. Only in-frame clones appear in the TCRdb table, and some are missing; sequencing was by immunoSEQ multiplex PCR. The table lists some 1.5 million clones, under 99% of them singletons. Sequenced input: naive CD4+ T cells sorted from blood. Specified subset: CD45RA+ positively selected. These receptors all stem from a man aged 30 to 45 in good health.

The chain couples TRBV28 to TRBJ1-1; D not resolved. CDR3 length equals 17 residues. CDR1 and CDR2 from the germline V gene are MDHEN and SYDVKM. The V gene lost 4 bases and the J gene lost 2 bases, with 20 bases spanning the gap. The DNA for the CDR3 is TGTGCCAGCAGTTCGCCGACCGGGCCTGGTGTTAACACTGAAGCTTTCTTT. It specifies CASSSPTGPGVNTEAFF.

The chain joins TRBV11-2 to TRBJ2-5; the match to TRBD1 covers 7 bases. J gave up 1 base and V 6 bases, and 2 bases lay outside the gene matches. In germline, CDR1 is SGHAT, CDR2 FQNNGV. The CDR3 sequence is 13 residues long. This CDR3 reads CASRDRTQETQYF. In nucleotides, the CDR3 is TGTGCCAGCAGGGACAGGACCCAAGAGACCCAGTACTTC.

The gene calls are TRBV5-4 and TRBJ2-2; 11 positions agree with TRBD2. This CDR3 region has 16 residues. Germline V gene lookup returns CDR1 SGHNT and CDR2 YYREEE (reference sequence). V lost 1 base, J lost 6 bases, and 5 bases stayed unmatched. The CDR3 sequence: CASSLLAGGRAGELFF. CDR3 coding DNA: TGTGCCAGCAGCTTGTTAGCGGGAGGGAGGGCCGGGGAGCTGTTTTTT.

The V call is TRBV27, the J call TRBJ2-1; possibly TRBD1 for D (6 bases). Germline values: CDR1 MNHEY, CDR2 SMNVEV (reference sequence). This CDR3 region has 15 residues. The V and J ends lost 5 bases and 8 bases respectively, with 19 bases between them. CDR3 region: CASSRTTGRRDEQFF. In DNA form, the CDR3 reads TGTGCCAGCAGTCGAACGACAGGAAGACGGGATGAGCAGTTCTTC.

J is TRBJ2-1 and V is TRBV7-9, with D unclear. CDR1 and CDR2 from the germline V gene are SEHNR and FQNEAQ (reference sequence). The CDR3 sequence is 15 residues long. V gave up 3 bases and J gave up 0 bases, with 9 bases separating them. This CDR3 reads CASSFESSSYNEQFF. The CDR3 DNA reads TGTGCCAGCAGCTTCGAAAGCAGCTCCTACAATGAGCAGTTCTTC. Variable domain in full (rest from reference TRBV7-9 and TRBJ2-1): DTGVSQNPRHKITKRGQNVTFRCDPISEHNRLYWYRQTLGQGPEFLTYFQNEAQLEKSRLLSDRFSAERPKGSFSTLEIQRTEQGDSAMYLCASSFESSSYNEQFFGPGTRLTVL.

V gene TRBV5-5 combines with J gene TRBJ2-7; possible D gene TRBD1, 5 bases. From germline, CDR1 is SGHKS and CDR2 YYEKEE (reference sequence). With 1 base removed from V and 5 bases from J, the gap between germline ends came to 10 bases. CDR3 length equals 13 residues. The CDR3 protein is CASSLSLQDEQYF. The CDR3 bases are TGTGCCAGCAGCTTGTCTCTACAGGACGAGCAGTACTTC.

Of note for this clone: Other DNA sequences in this specimen translate into the identical CDR3. The chain carries TRBV28 and TRBJ2-2; D is undetermined. Germline lookup yields CDR1 MDHEN and CDR2 SYDVKM. Trimming pared 5 bases from V and 5 bases from J, leaving 3 bases between. This CDR3 spans 11 amino acids. Here the CDR3 reads CASSPTGELFF. Written as DNA, the CDR3 is TGTGCCAGCAGTCCTACCGGGGAGCTGTTTTTT.

The CDR3 reads CASSARDGDEQYF. CDR3 nucleotide sequence: TGTGCCAGCAGTGCCCGAGACGGTGACGAGCAGTACTTC. J is TRBJ2-7 and V is TRBV25-1; D is undetermined. Trimming stripped 4 bases from V and 5 bases from J, with 12 bases between. The CDR3 runs 13 residues. Germline CDR1 and CDR2: MGHDK and SYGVNS.

The CDR3 reads CASSFGLHRMLGNNEQFF. The CDR3 DNA follows: TGTGCCAGCAGCTTTGGACTGCACCGGATGTTGGGTAACAATGAGCAGTTCTTC. The chain links TRBV11-2 to TRBJ2-1; possibly TRBD2 for D (5 bases). V was trimmed by 3 bases and J by 5 bases, leaving 23 bases between them. The germline CDR1 and CDR2 sequences are SGHAT and FQNNGV. The CDR3 sequence is 18 residues long.

The rearrangement uses TRBV5-5 and TRBJ1-5; no reliable D call. Between the trimmed V and J ends, which lost 1 base and 1 base, there was a span of 9 bases. Germline V gene data show CDR1 as SGHKS and CDR2 as YYEKEE (reference sequence). The CDR3 spans 15 residues. CDR3 sequence (DNA): TGTGCCAGCAGCTTGACCCCGAGGAGCAATCAGCCCCAGCATTTT. It specifies CASSLTPRSNQPQHF.

A single count supports this clone. At the DNA level, this CDR3 is encoded by other sequences in the same sample as well. The chain uses TRBV20-1 and TRBJ2-5; D not certain. Between the trimmed V and J ends, which lost 6 bases and 5 bases, there was a span of 7 bases. The V gene's germline CDR1 is DFQATT and CDR2 SNEGSKA (reference sequence). CDR3 size: 10 residues. Here the CDR3 reads CSATRETQYF. The DNA for the CDR3 is TGCAGTGCAACACGGGAGACCCAGTACTTC.

This sequence joins TRBV7-2 and TRBJ2-1; TRBD2 matches 7 bases. This CDR3 is 14 amino acids long. Germline V CDR1 and CDR2: SGHTA, FQGNSA. The junction had 4 bases not matched to a gene; V was cut back by 4 bases and J by 4 bases. The CDR3 loop reads CASSSRDYYNEQFF. In nucleotides, the CDR3 is TGTGCCAGCAGCTCCCGGGACTATTACAATGAGCAGTTCTTC.

This clone was counted once. The rearrangement links TRBV5-1 to TRBJ2-5, with D tentatively TRBD2 (5 bases). With 0 bases removed from V and 4 bases from J, the gap between germline ends came to 13 bases. The CDR3 sequence is 15 residues long. Germline V gene lookup returns CDR1 SGHRS and CDR2 YFSETQ. The CDR3 DNA is TGCGCCAGCAGCTTGGTACTCACTCGGGGAGAGACCCAGTACTTC. It translates to CASSLVLTRGETQYF.

The chain carries TRBV6-5 and TRBJ2-2; unclear D gene. V gave up 2 bases and J gave up 5 bases, with 6 bases separating them. This CDR3 contains 13 residues. Germline CDR1 and CDR2: MNHEY and SVGAGI. The CDR3 DNA sequence: TGTGCCAGCAGTTACAGAACGACCGGGGAGCTGTTTTTT. Protein sequence: CASSYRTTGELFF.

This chain connects TRBV7-3 to TRBJ2-2; unclear D gene. CDR1 is SGHTA and CDR2 is FQGTGA in the germline V gene. Trimming pared 11 bases from V and 8 bases from J, leaving 21 bases between. The CDR3 sequence is 14 residues long. The chain's CDR3 is CAAGVAAELGELFF. In DNA, the CDR3 is TGTGCCGCCGGCGTGGCCGCCGAGTTAGGGGAGCTGTTTTTT.

This chain links TRBV5-1 with TRBJ2-1; the match to TRBD2 covers 15 bases. This CDR3 has 18 amino acids. J gave up 6 bases and V 0 bases, and 7 bases lay outside the gene matches. CDR1 SGHRS and CDR2 YFSETQ come from the germline V gene. In DNA form, the CDR3 reads TGCGCCAGCAGCTTGGGTGCGGGACTAGCGGGAGGTGGCAATGAGCAGTTCTTC. This encodes CASSLGAGLAGGGNEQFF.

This clone was detected once. The chain couples TRBV11-3 to TRBJ2-6; 10 bases are a match to TRBD1. V lost 5 bases to trimming and J lost 1 base; unmatched junction nucleotides: 8. Germline-derived CDR1 and CDR2 are SGHNT and YENEEA. This CDR3 has 18 residues. CDR3 DNA sequence: TGTGCCAGCAGCCAGGGACAGGGGAGTGTATCTGGGGCCAACGTCCTGACTTTC. The encoded protein is CASSQGQGSVSGANVLTF.

The chain uses TRBV11-2 and TRBJ2-2; 8 positions agree with TRBD1. This CDR3 spans 16 amino acids. The J segment lost 5 bases and the V segment lost 5 bases, leaving 10 bases of the junction unmatched. In germline, CDR1 is SGHAT, CDR2 FQNNGV. As DNA, the CDR3 is TGTGCCAGCAGCCGAGCCGGACAGGGAGGAACCGGGGAGCTGTTTTTT. Residues: CASSRAGQGGTGELFF.

To note about this clone: This CDR3 is also generated by other DNA sequences in the sample. This sequence joins TRBV19 and TRBJ2-1; D perhaps matches TRBD1 (6 bases). Germline V gene lookup returns CDR1 LNHDA and CDR2 SQIVND (reference sequence). The CDR3 runs to 13 residues. Trimming took 3 bases from V and 6 from J, leaving 9 bases between them. CDR3 coding DNA: TGTGCCAGTAGTATTCTCAGGGGCAATGAGCAGTTCTTC. Translation gives CASSILRGNEQFF.

The chain carries TRBV5-1 and TRBJ2-1; TRBD2 agrees at 7 bases. The CDR3 totals 15 residues. Germline CDR1 reads SGHRS; CDR2 reads YFSETQ. J lost 4 bases, V lost 2 bases, and 6 bases had no gene match. The CDR3 loop reads CASSLAGPRYNEQFF. The CDR3 DNA reads TGCGCCAGCAGCTTAGCGGGGCCTAGGTACAATGAGCAGTTCTTC.

The chain links TRBV9 to TRBJ2-7; 7 nucleotides agree with TRBD2. The J segment lost 2 bases and the V segment lost 4 bases, leaving 9 bases of the junction unmatched. The CDR3 spans 15 residues. CDR1 and CDR2 (germline): SGDLS, YYNGEE. CDR3 nucleotides: TGTGCCAGCAGCCCTTCCCTAGCGGCCACCTACGAGCAGTACTTC. Its translation: CASSPSLAATYEQYF.